A single sample is the source of the 2 T cell receptor beta chains below, sequenced in a study of shared clonotypes between healthy human individuals. Libraries were prepared by immunoSEQ multiplex PCR; TCRdb keeps only in-frame clonotypes and omits some of them. There are 1.4 million or so clones in the sample; 98% to 99% occur only once, and 0.3% to 0.45% lies in the top ten. The sample taken for sequencing was naive CD4+ T cells sorted from blood. Subset meaning: CD45RA+ positively selected. Receptors originate from a young man in good health.

The gene calls are TRBV27 and TRBJ2-1; 10 bases are shared with TRBD1. Trimming at V came to 8 bases and at J to 8 bases, leaving 6 bases not matched to a gene. The CDR3 runs to 13 residues. Germline V gene sequence: CDR1 MNHEY, CDR2 SMNVEV (reference sequence). The CDR3 reads CASSRDRGYEQFF. Here the CDR3 DNA reads TGTGCCAGCTCCCGGGACAGGGGTTATGAGCAGTTCTTC.

The chain recombines TRBV10-3 with TRBJ1-3; D is uncertain. The V end lost 6 bases, the J end lost 1 base, and 4 bases lay between the germline ends. This CDR3 is built from 12 residues. CDR1 is ENHRY, CDR2 SYGVKD, per germline. DNA for the CDR3: TGTGCCATCAGGGGGTCTGGAAACACCATATATTTT. Its translation is CAIRGSGNTIYF.